This T cell receptor beta chain was sequenced for a study of T cells after yellow fever vaccination. As for the study in general: When fractions had low cell numbers, they were prepared with SMART-Seq v4 Ultra Low Input. Whole-study results and caveats: The secondary response showed a weaker magnitude and a faster peak, day 5 versus 15. Most primary-vaccination clones recurred post-booster (approximately 96% CD4, around 90% CD8). Only a minor proportion of clonotypes was detected across both CD4 and CD8 compartments.

This clonotype turned up a few times. Antigen specificity is unknown. Via MiXCR, TCRdb re-called the 5' RACE reads, giving one row per CDR3 protein. The data hold 500,000 to 550,000 distinct CDR3 sequences, with 20% to 25% observed a single time. This CDR3 region has 13 residues. Germline CDR1 SGDLS, CDR2 YYNGEE. With 0 bases removed from V and 4 bases from J, the gap between germline ends came to 4 bases. The sample was PBMCs, taken less than 25 days after the first yellow fever vaccination. The source is a man younger than 35 who received the YFV17D yellow fever vaccine. The chain links TRBV9 to TRBJ2-2; no definite D call. CDR3 sequence (DNA): TGTGCCAGCAGCGTAGGGGCCACCGGGGAGCTGTTTTTT. Its protein product is CASSVGATGELFF. The whole variable domain, filled in from reference TRBV9 and TRBJ2-2, reads DSGVTQTPKHLITATGQRVTLRCSPRSGDLSVYWYQQSLDQGLQFLIQYYNGEERAKGNILERFSAQQFPDLHSELNLSSLELGDSALYFCASSVGATGELFFGEGSRLTVL.